This T cell receptor (beta chain) stems from a study of cytomegalovirus exposure and HLA in healthy donors. Findings and limits, study-wide: TCR association rates varied by HLA locus in a later analysis, with DRB1 highest and HLA-C lowest. In an earlier analysis, about 87% or about 30%: the productive usage of most TCR beta V segments. An apparent linkage of common viral pathogens to several of the most significant clusters emerged in a later analysis. Reports described diagnosis of cytomegalovirus status by the classifier as highly specific and sensitive.

The PCR contained 60 Vbeta and 13 Jbeta primers. Sequenced by immunoSEQ multiplex PCR; TCRdb stores in-frame clones only, minus some. The sample has 150,000 to 200,000 clones, about four fifths seen once; the top ten hold about 1.8%. Germline CDR1 reads MDHEN; CDR2 reads SYDVKM. The CDR3 contains 12 residues. V was clipped by 7 bases and J by 4 bases, with 11 bases between them. Remarks on this clone: Its antigen is currently unknown.

V and J are TRBV28 and TRBJ2-7; maybe TRBD1 (5 bases). The sample consisted of PBMCs. The receptor was derived from a man younger than 35 in good health and CMV-seronegative. The chain's CDR3 is CASTTQGYEQYF. The CDR3, as DNA: TGTGCCAGCACCACGCAGGGTTACGAGCAGTACTTC.